The source of this T cell receptor (beta chain) is a study of T cells in Graves' hyperthyroidism and ophthalmopathy. CDR3 size: 13 residues. Germline V gives CDR1 DFQATT, CDR2 SNEGSKA (reference sequence). Between the trimmed V and J ends, which lost 6 bases and 0 bases, there was a span of 8 bases. No progression to ophthalmopathy during 18 months of follow-up defined stable disease. Amplified regions were TCR beta CDR3 sequences from RNA transcripts. HTBI primers drove first-round RT-PCR of the TCR CDR3. TCRdb recomputed calls from the multiplex PCR reads with MiXCR, one row per CDR3 protein. The table records about 540,000 distinct CDR3 sequences, 35% to 55% of them present only once.

V and J are TRBV20-1 and TRBJ2-2, with D hard to call. The sequenced sample consisted of peripheral blood or thyroid tissue (not recorded which). The origin of this receptor is a woman between 18 and 29 years old with Graves' hyperthyroidism. The CDR3 loop reads CSARSSNTGELFF. In DNA form, the CDR3 reads TGCAGTGCGCGAAGTTCGAACACCGGGGAGCTGTTTTTT.